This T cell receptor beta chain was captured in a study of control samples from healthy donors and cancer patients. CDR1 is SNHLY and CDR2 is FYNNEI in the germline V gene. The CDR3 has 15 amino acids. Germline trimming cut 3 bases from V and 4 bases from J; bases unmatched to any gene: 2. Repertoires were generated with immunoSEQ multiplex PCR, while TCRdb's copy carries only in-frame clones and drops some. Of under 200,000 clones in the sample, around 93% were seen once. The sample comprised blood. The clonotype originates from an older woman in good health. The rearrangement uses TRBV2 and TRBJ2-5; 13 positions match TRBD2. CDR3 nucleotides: TGTGCCAGCAGTGAGGGACTAGCGGGGCGAGAGACCCAGTACTTC. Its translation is CASSEGLAGRETQYF.